This T cell receptor (beta chain) was identified in a study of OX40 agonist ivuxolimab in advanced cancers. On the study more broadly: Intravenous ivuxolimab at 0.01 to 10 mg/kg was given to patients every 2 weeks. Findings and caveats of the study: Within 6 weeks, CD4+ and CD8+ blood T cells expanded clonally at 0.1 to 3.0 mg/kg.

Of note for this clone: Antigen specificity is unknown.

Assay: immunoSEQ multiplex PCR; the TCRdb copy retains only in-frame clones and omits some. The sample shows 80,000 or so clones, approximately 90% of them seen only once. The source material was CD4+ or CD8+ T cells sorted from blood, sampled in a trial of the OX40 agonist ivuxolimab. The receptor comes from an adult with an advanced solid tumor such as melanoma, head and neck, liver or kidney cancer.

CDR3 protein: CASSPDRVEAFF. The CDR3 bases are TGTGCCAGCAGTCCCGACCGCGTCGAAGCTTTCTTT. The chain couples TRBV6-5 to TRBJ1-1, with D hard to call. The V end lost 5 bases, the J end lost 8 bases, and 12 bases lay between the germline ends. CDR3 length: 12 residues. Germline CDR1 reads MNHEY; CDR2 reads SVGAGI.